Included here is one T cell receptor beta chain sequence, with context. What it binds is unknown. The data originate from a study of T cell repertoires in cytomegalovirus infection. Each CDR3 protein is one row after TCRdb ran MiXCR on the reads. The data show approximately 910,000 distinct CDR3 sequences, approximately 31% seen once. Germline V gene data show CDR1 as SEHNR and CDR2 as FQNEAQ (reference sequence). This CDR3 region has 16 residues. Trimming removed 1 base at V and 7 bases at J, with 18 bases between. This receptor was obtained from a human donor in good health (CMV status not recorded). Some clones in this sample may be carry-over from other donors' samples. The material sequenced was cultured CD8+ T cells from PBMCs, taken from culture after CMV antigen stimulation. This chain connects TRBV7-9 to TRBJ2-3; a weak D match, TRBD1 (6 bases). CDR3 DNA sequence: TGTGCCAGCAGCTTAGGGTGGACAGAAAGTTTTAATACGCAGTATTTT. This encodes CASSLGWTESFNTQYF.